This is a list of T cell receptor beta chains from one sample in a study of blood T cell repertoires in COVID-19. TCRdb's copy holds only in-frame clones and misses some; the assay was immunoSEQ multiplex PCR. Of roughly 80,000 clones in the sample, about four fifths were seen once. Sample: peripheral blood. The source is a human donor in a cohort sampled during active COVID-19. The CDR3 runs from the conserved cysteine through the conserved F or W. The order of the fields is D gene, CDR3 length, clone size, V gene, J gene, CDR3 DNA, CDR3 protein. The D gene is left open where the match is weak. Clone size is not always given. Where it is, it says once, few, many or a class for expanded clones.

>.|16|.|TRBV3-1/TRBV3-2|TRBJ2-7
TGTGCCAGCAGCCAAGCCATGGCGGAGGCGATCTACGAGCAGTACTTC
CASSQAMAEAIYEQYF
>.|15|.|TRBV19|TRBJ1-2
TGTGCCAGTACCCCCCGAGGGGGGGGAAGCTATGGCTACACCTTC
CASTPRGGGSYGYTF
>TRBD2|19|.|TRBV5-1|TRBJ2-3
TGCGCCAGCAGCTTGGAGGGGACTAGCGGGGGTACTAGCACAGATACGCAGTATTTT
CASSLEGTSGGTSTDTQYF
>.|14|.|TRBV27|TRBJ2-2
TGTGCCAGCAGTTTACAGCGTTACACCGGGGAGCTGTTTTTT
CASSLQRYTGELFF
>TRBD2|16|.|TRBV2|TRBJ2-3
TGTGCCAGCAGTGAAGACGGTAGCGGGGGCACAGATACGCAGTATTTT
CASSEDGSGGTDTQYF
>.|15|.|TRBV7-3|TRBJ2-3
TGTGCCAGCAGCTCCGACAGGGACTTAACAGATACGCAGTATTTT
CASSSDRDLTDTQYF
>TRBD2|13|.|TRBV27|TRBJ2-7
TGTGCCAGCAGCCCCCGGGGGGATTACGAGCAGTACTTC
CASSPRGDYEQYF
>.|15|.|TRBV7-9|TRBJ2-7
TGTGCCAGCAGCCAGCCCGAAGGGGGTTCCTACGAGCAGTACTTC
CASSQPEGGSYEQYF
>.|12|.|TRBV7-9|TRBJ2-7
TGTGCCAGCAGCTCGGACACAACCGAGCAGTACTTC
CASSSDTTEQYF
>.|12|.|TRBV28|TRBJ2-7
TGTGCCAGCAGTTTAAAATCTTTAGAGCAGTACTTC
CASSLKSLEQYF
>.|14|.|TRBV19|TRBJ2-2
TGTGCCAGTAGTCAAAACACCAACACCGGGGAGCTGTTTTTT
CASSQNTNTGELFF
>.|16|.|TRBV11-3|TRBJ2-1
TGTGCCAGCAGCTTAAACACGGACAGTCCCTACAATGAGCAGTTCTTC
CASSLNTDSPYNEQFF
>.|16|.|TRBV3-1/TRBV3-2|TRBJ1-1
TGTGCCAGCAGCCAAGATTTGCCTCGACCAGGCACTGAAGCTTTCTTT
CASSQDLPRPGTEAFF
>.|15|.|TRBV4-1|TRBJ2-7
TGCGCCAGCAGCCAAGATAGCGGCAACCCCTACGAGCAGTACTTC
CASSQDSGNPYEQYF
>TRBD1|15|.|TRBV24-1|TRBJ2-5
TGTGCCACCAGTGATCCACAGGGGGCGGGAGAGACCCAGTACTTC
CATSDPQGAGETQYF
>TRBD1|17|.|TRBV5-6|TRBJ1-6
TGTGCCAGCAGCCCCACAGGCGGGACAGCTTATAATTCACCCCTCCACTTT
CASSPTGGTAYNSPLHF
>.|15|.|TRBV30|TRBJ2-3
TGTGCCTGGAGCCGAGGTGTCCCTAGCACAGATACGCAGTATTTT
CAWSRGVPSTDTQYF
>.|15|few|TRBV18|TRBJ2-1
TGTGCCAGCTCACCAGAGCTTCACTCCTACAATGAGCAGTTCTTC
CASSPELHSYNEQFF
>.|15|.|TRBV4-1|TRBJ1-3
TGCGCCAGCAGCCAGTCATACAGCTCTGGAAACACCATATATTTT
CASSQSYSSGNTIYF
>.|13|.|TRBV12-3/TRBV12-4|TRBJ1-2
TGTGCCAGCAGTTTACAGTCGGGGGAAGGCTACACCTTC
CASSLQSGEGYTF
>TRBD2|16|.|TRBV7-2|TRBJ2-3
TGTGCCAGCAGCTTCTCTAGCGGGAGGGACACAGATACGCAGTATTTT
CASSFSSGRDTDTQYF
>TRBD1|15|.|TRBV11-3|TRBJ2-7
TGTGCCAGCAGCCGGGTAGGGACAGGTTTCTACGAGCAGTACTTC
CASSRVGTGFYEQYF
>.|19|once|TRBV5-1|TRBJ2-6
TGCGCCAGCAGCGAGGCCCCAGGGAACCCTTTCTCTGGGGCCAACGTCCTGACTTTC
CASSEAPGNPFSGANVLTF
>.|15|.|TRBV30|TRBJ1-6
TGTGCCTTCCTAACAGGGTACCCCTATAATTCACCCCTCCACTTT
CAFLTGYPYNSPLHF
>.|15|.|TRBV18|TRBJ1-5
TGTGCCAGCTCTTTCCCCGGGGGATACAATCAGCCCCAGCATTTT
CASSFPGGYNQPQHF
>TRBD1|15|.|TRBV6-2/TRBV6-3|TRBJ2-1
TGTGCCAGCAGTTACGCAGGGGGTCCTCACAATGAGCAGTTCTTC
CASSYAGGPHNEQFF
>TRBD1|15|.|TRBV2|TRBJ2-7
TGTGCCAGCAGTACGGGACAGGGGGCCCCCTACGAGCAGTACTTC
CASSTGQGAPYEQYF
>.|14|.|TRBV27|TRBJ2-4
TGTGCCAGCCGCAGCGGTCTAGCCAAAAACATTCAGTACTTC
CASRSGLAKNIQYF
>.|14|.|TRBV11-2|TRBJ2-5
TGTGCCAGCAGCTTAGTACTAGCCACAGAGACCCAGTACTTC
CASSLVLATETQYF
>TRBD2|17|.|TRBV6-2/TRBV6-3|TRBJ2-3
TGTGCCAGCAGTTACTCCCAGCGGGGCTCTAGCACAGATACGCAGTATTTT
CASSYSQRGSSTDTQYF
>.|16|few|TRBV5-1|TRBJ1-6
TGCGCCAGCAGCCCCACCCTTACAGGGTATAATTCACCCCTCCACTTT
CASSPTLTGYNSPLHF
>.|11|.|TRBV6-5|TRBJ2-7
TGTGCCAGCAGCCGGGGGGCGGAGCAGTACTTC
CASSRGAEQYF
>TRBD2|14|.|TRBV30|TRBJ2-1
TGTGCCTGGAGTTGGGGGGGACTAGAGGGACAGCAGTTCTTC
CAWSWGGLEGQQFF
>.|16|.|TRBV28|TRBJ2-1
TGTGCCAGCAGTCCCAGAGGGCCCTTCTCCTACAATGAGCAGTTCTTC
CASSPRGPFSYNEQFF
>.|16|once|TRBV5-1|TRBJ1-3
TGCGCCAGCAGCTTCGACAGCCTCGACTCTGGAAACACCATATATTTT
CASSFDSLDSGNTIYF
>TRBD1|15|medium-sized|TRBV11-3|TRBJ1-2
TGTGCCAGCAGCTTAAGGACAGGGTGGAACTATGGCTACACCTTC
CASSLRTGWNYGYTF
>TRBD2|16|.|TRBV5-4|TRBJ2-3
TGTGCCAGCAGCCATCGACTAGCGGGGGGCACAGATACGCAGTATTTT
CASSHRLAGGTDTQYF
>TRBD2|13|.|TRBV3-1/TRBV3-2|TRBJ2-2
TGTGCCAGCAGCGTGGGAGGGTCTGGGGAGCTGTTTTTT
CASSVGGSGELFF
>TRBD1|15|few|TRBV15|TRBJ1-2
TGTGCCACCAGCAGAGAGAGGGGGCCTAACCGCGGCTACACCTTC
CATSRERGPNRGYTF
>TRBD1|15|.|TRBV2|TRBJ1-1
TGTGCCAGCAATGTCCGGACAGGGAGGAACACTGAAGCTTTCTTT
CASNVRTGRNTEAFF
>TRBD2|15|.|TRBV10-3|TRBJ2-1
TGTGCCATCACCGTGGGTAGCGGGGGGATCAATGAGCAGTTCTTC
CAITVGSGGINEQFF